The rows below give T cell receptor beta chains drawn from one sample of a study of OX40 agonist ivuxolimab in advanced cancers. The data were produced by immunoSEQ multiplex PCR, yet TCRdb's version contains in-frame clones alone and is incomplete. The sample yields tens of thousands of clones, 70% to 90% seen once. Sequenced material: CD4+ or CD8+ T cells sorted from blood, taken in a trial of the OX40 agonist ivuxolimab. The source of these receptors is an adult with an advanced solid tumor such as melanoma, head and neck, liver or kidney cancer. The CDR3 runs from the conserved cysteine through the conserved F or W. A D gene is named only where the DNA matches it firmly. Expanded clones get a size class; other rows say once, few or many, or leave the size out.

CASSIGRSYEQYF TGTGCCAGTAGTATCGGGCGGTCCTACGAGCAGTACTTC TRBJ2-7 TRBV19 - -
CASSLDGRNEQFF TGTGCCAGCAGCTTAGACGGCCGCAATGAGCAGTTCTTC TRBJ2-1 TRBV7-9 - -
CASSLPGTFSSGANVLTF TGTGCCAGCAGTTTACCCGGGACATTTAGCTCTGGGGCCAACGTCCTGACTTTC TRBJ2-6 TRBV28 - -
CASSPTGDMNTEAFF TGTGCCAGCTCGCCGACAGGGGATATGAACACTGAAGCTTTCTTT TRBJ1-1 TRBV18 TRBD1 once
CSARDAYEQYF TGCAGTGCTAGAGATGCTTACGAGCAGTACTTC TRBJ2-7 TRBV20-1 - -
CASSQTRDTSGNTIYF TGTGCCAGCAGCCAGACCCGGGACACCTCTGGAAACACCATATATTTT TRBJ1-3 TRBV7-2 - -
CVAGENTGELFF TGTGTAGCGGGAGAGAACACCGGGGAGCTGTTTTTT TRBJ2-2 TRBV6-5 TRBD2 -
CASSPRRDTQYF TGTGCCAGCAGCCCGCGACGGGATACGCAGTATTTT TRBJ2-3 TRBV28 - -
CASSLAGSTDTQYF TGTGCCAGCAGCTTAGCGGGATCCACAGATACGCAGTATTTT TRBJ2-3 TRBV7-2 - -
CASSLYRGNEKLFF TGTGCCAGCAGTTTATACAGGGGAAATGAAAAACTGTTTTTT TRBJ1-4 TRBV6-5 TRBD1 -
CASSSRGRAEAFF TGTGCCAGCAGTTCCAGGGGGCGAGCTGAAGCTTTCTTT TRBJ1-1 TRBV28 TRBD1 -
CASSFQGRTYEQYF TGTGCCAGCAGCTTTCAGGGAAGGACCTACGAGCAGTACTTC TRBJ2-7 TRBV7-3 - -
CASSHAPGQGAGRAYNEQFF TGTGCCAGCAGCCACGCACCGGGACAGGGAGCGGGGAGGGCGTACAATGAGCAGTTCTTC TRBJ2-1 TRBV4-2 TRBD1 few
CASSATSGRASDTQYF TGCGCCAGCAGCGCCACTAGCGGGAGGGCCTCAGATACGCAGTATTTT TRBJ2-3 TRBV5-1 TRBD2 -
CASRSIRDPGNYGYTF TGCGCCAGCAGAAGTATCCGGGACCCAGGAAACTATGGCTACACCTTC TRBJ1-2 TRBV4-1 - medium-sized
CASRALSTGELFF TGCGCCAGCAGGGCTCTTTCGACCGGGGAGCTGTTTTTT TRBJ2-2 TRBV4-1 - -
CANRKDRPNQPQHF TGTGCCAACCGAAAGGACAGGCCGAATCAGCCCCAGCATTTT TRBJ1-5 TRBV6-5 TRBD1 -
CSVPGRARGYTF TGCAGCGTCCCGGGGCGGGCGCGTGGCTACACCTTC TRBJ1-2 TRBV29-1 - -
CASSSSVNTEAFF TGTGCCAGCAGTTCTAGTGTGAACACTGAAGCTTTCTTT TRBJ1-1 TRBV6-5 - -
CASSSDSNQPQHF TGTGCCAGCAGCTCCGATAGCAATCAGCCCCAGCATTTT TRBJ1-5 TRBV7-9 - -
CASSETRMSSYNEQFF TGTGCCAGCAGTGAGACGCGGATGAGCTCCTACAATGAGCAGTTCTTC TRBJ2-1 TRBV6-1 - few
CASSFSKTQYF TGCGCCAGCAGCTTTTCAAAGACCCAGTACTTC TRBJ2-5 TRBV5-1 - -
CASSQADREYTEAFF TGCGCCAGCAGCCAAGCGGACAGGGAATACACTGAAGCTTTCTTT TRBJ1-1 TRBV4-1 TRBD1 -
CASSKGEGPSYEQYF TGCGCCAGCAGCAAAGGGGAGGGACCCTCCTACGAGCAGTACTTC TRBJ2-7 TRBV5-1 TRBD2 -
CASSSGTANTEAFF TGTGCCAGCAGCTCCGGGACAGCGAACACTGAAGCTTTCTTT TRBJ1-1 TRBV7-9 TRBD1 few
CASSVSWGAAGADTQYF TGTGCCAGCAGCGTCTCGTGGGGGGCGGCGGGGGCAGATACGCAGTATTTT TRBJ2-3 TRBV9 - -
CASSVSGGSGANVLTF TGTGCCAGCAGTGTTTCTGGTGGCTCTGGGGCCAACGTCCTGACTTTC TRBJ2-6 TRBV2 - -
CASSSYDREQYF TGTGCCAGCAGCTCGTATGACAGAGAGCAGTACTTC TRBJ2-7 TRBV7-2 - -
CASSEGVRRETQYF TGTGCCAGCAGTGAAGGGGTTAGGCGGGAGACCCAGTACTTC TRBJ2-5 TRBV2 - -
CASSSLSRDTETQYF TGTGCCAGCAGTTCCCTGTCCCGGGACACGGAGACCCAGTACTTC TRBJ2-5 TRBV28 - once
CASSSQPYEQYF TGTGCCAGCAGCTCTCAACCCTACGAGCAGTACTTC TRBJ2-7 TRBV28 - -
CASSQAGTGGYGYTF TGTGCCAGCAGCCAAGCCGGGACAGGGGGCTATGGCTACACCTTC TRBJ1-2 TRBV14 TRBD1 few
CASSLGGGGNTIYF TGTGCCAGCAGCTTAGGGGGAGGAGGAAACACCATATATTTT TRBJ1-3 TRBV5-5 - -
CASSQDVLLPSTDTQYF TGCGCCAGCAGCCAAGATGTACTCCTTCCTAGCACAGATACGCAGTATTTT TRBJ2-3 TRBV4-1 - -
CASSLDRPYEQYF TGTGCCAGCTCACTCGACAGGCCCTACGAGCAGTACTTC TRBJ2-7 TRBV18 - -
CASSPHASGVYNEQFF TGTGCCAGCAGCCCTCACGCTAGCGGGGTCTACAATGAGCAGTTCTTC TRBJ2-1 TRBV4-2 TRBD2 -
CASSPSTLRAKETQYF TGTGCCAGCTCACCTAGCACGCTCAGGGCGAAAGAGACCCAGTACTTC TRBJ2-5 TRBV18 - -
CASSNGGTYEQYF TGTGCCAGCAGTAATGGGGGGACGTACGAGCAGTACTTC TRBJ2-7 TRBV6-6 - once
CASSIQETQYF TGCGCCAGCAGCATACAAGAGACCCAGTACTTC TRBJ2-5 TRBV5-1 - -
CASSLENSNQPQHF TGTGCCAGCAGCCTGGAAAATAGCAATCAGCCCCAGCATTTT TRBJ1-5 TRBV7-9 - -
CASSKGLAGGTTGELFF TGTGCCAGCAGCAAGGGACTAGCGGGGGGCACGACCGGGGAGCTGTTTTTT TRBJ2-2 TRBV7-2 TRBD2 -
CAITLSYNEQFF TGTGCCATTACGCTCTCCTACAATGAGCAGTTCTTC TRBJ2-1 TRBV7-2 - -
CAISESEGNYGYTF TGTGCCATCAGTGAGTCCGAGGGTAACTATGGCTACACCTTC TRBJ1-2 TRBV10-3 - -
CASSLSGTMNTEAFF TGTGCCAGCAGCCTTAGCGGGACAATGAACACTGAAGCTTTCTTT TRBJ1-1 TRBV7-2 - -
CASSQAGNTEAFF TGCGCCAGCAGCCAAGCAGGAAATACTGAAGCTTTCTTT TRBJ1-1 TRBV4-1 - -
CSVDPSGAEAFF TGCAGCGTTGACCCTAGCGGGGCTGAAGCTTTCTTT TRBJ1-1 TRBV29-1 - -
CASSLIGPSNQETQYF TGTGCCAGCAGTTTAATCGGGCCTTCCAATCAAGAGACCCAGTACTTC TRBJ2-5 TRBV28 - once
CASSTPGLAGNEQFF TGTGCCAGCTCAACCCCGGGACTAGCGGGCAATGAGCAGTTCTTC TRBJ2-1 TRBV18 TRBD2 -
CALRQGGNGSPLHF TGTGCCTTGCGACAGGGAGGGAATGGGTCACCCCTCCACTTT TRBJ1-6 TRBV30 TRBD1 -
CASSVSRGNEQFF TGTGCCAGCAGCGTCAGCAGGGGTAATGAGCAGTTCTTC TRBJ2-1 TRBV9 - -
CASSGLRANVLTF TGTGCCAGCAGCGGCTTAAGGGCCAACGTCCTGACTTTC TRBJ2-6 TRBV13 - -
CASSLRDRQETQYF TGTGCCAGCAGCTTACGGGACAGACAAGAGACCCAGTACTTC TRBJ2-5 TRBV5-4 TRBD1 -